These T cell receptor beta chains were read from a single sample in a study of vaccination and CD4 T cells after COVID-19. Their antigen targets remain unknown. MiXCR was run by TCRdb on the PCR reads, yielding one entry per CDR3 protein. This table holds around 12,000 distinct CDR3 sequences, more than 50% found once. Source: cultured CD4+ T cells from blood, taken after SARS-CoV-2 vaccination. The origin of the receptors is a human donor with COVID-19. The CDR3 runs from the conserved cysteine through the conserved F or W. Fields, in order: V gene, clone size, J gene, D gene, CDR3 protein, CDR3 DNA. A D gene is named only where the DNA matches it firmly. Where a row states a size, it is once, few, many or the class of an expanded clone; other rows omit it.

v_gene: TRBV15; abundance: -; j_gene: TRBJ2-1; d_gene: TRBD1; CDR3aa: CATSRAGTGRNEQFF; CDR3nt: TGTGCCACCAGCAGAGCCGGGACAGGGAGAAATGAGCAGTTCTTC
v_gene: TRBV28; abundance: -; j_gene: TRBJ2-3; d_gene: TRBD1; CDR3aa: CASSLRGHGTDTQYF; CDR3nt: TGTGCCAGCAGTCTCAGGGGGCACGGCACAGATACGCAGTATTTT
v_gene: TRBV28; abundance: few; j_gene: TRBJ1-2; d_gene: -; CDR3aa: CASRGGGLSNYGYTF; CDR3nt: TGTGCCAGCAGGGGTGGGGGACTTTCTAACTATGGCTACACCTTC
v_gene: TRBV9; abundance: -; j_gene: TRBJ1-1; d_gene: -; CDR3aa: CASSVVNTEAFF; CDR3nt: TGTGCCAGCAGCGTTGTGAACACTGAAGCTTTCTTT
v_gene: TRBV28; abundance: -; j_gene: TRBJ1-2; d_gene: -; CDR3aa: CAGAANYGYTF; CDR3nt: TGCGCCGGCGCAGCTAACTATGGCTACACCTTC
v_gene: TRBV6-5; abundance: few; j_gene: TRBJ1-1; d_gene: -; CDR3aa: CASSYSMENTEAFF; CDR3nt: TGTGCCAGCAGTTACTCGATGGAGAACACTGAAGCTTTCTTT
v_gene: TRBV2; abundance: -; j_gene: TRBJ1-1; d_gene: -; CDR3aa: CASSEAGAFF; CDR3nt: TGTGCCAGCAGTGAAGCGGGGGCTTTCTTT
v_gene: TRBV6-5; abundance: -; j_gene: TRBJ2-7; d_gene: -; CDR3aa: CASSYLDSPPSEQYF; CDR3nt: TGTGCCAGCAGTTACTTGGACAGTCCGCCTAGCGAGCAGTACTTC
v_gene: TRBV6-1; abundance: medium-sized; j_gene: TRBJ1-5; d_gene: TRBD1; CDR3aa: CASRDRGNQPQHF; CDR3nt: TGTGCCAGCAGAGACAGGGGGAATCAGCCCCAGCATTTT
v_gene: TRBV6-1; abundance: -; j_gene: TRBJ1-6; d_gene: TRBD1; CDR3aa: CASGAGTGNSPLHF; CDR3nt: TGTGCCAGCGGCGCCGGGACAGGAAATTCACCCCTCCACTTT
v_gene: TRBV20-1; abundance: -; j_gene: TRBJ2-2; d_gene: TRBD2; CDR3aa: CSARLAGGQVNTGELFF; CDR3nt: TGCAGTGCTAGGCTAGCGGGGGGGCAGGTGAACACCGGGGAGCTGTTTTTT
v_gene: TRBV20-1; abundance: -; j_gene: TRBJ2-4; d_gene: TRBD1; CDR3aa: CSARDPGTGDNDIQYF; CDR3nt: TGCAGTGCTAGAGACCCCGGGACAGGGGACAATGACATTCAGTACTTC
v_gene: TRBV6-5; abundance: -; j_gene: TRBJ1-1; d_gene: TRBD1; CDR3aa: CASSYSARGRGTEAFF; CDR3nt: TGTGCCAGCAGTTACTCAGCTCGAGGCAGGGGGACTGAAGCTTTCTTT
v_gene: TRBV6-1; abundance: -; j_gene: TRBJ2-5; d_gene: TRBD1; CDR3aa: CASSEVGTGTGGTQYF; CDR3nt: TGTGCCAGCAGTGAAGTGGGCACCGGGACAGGGGGGACCCAGTACTTC
v_gene: TRBV11-3; abundance: -; j_gene: TRBJ1-2; d_gene: TRBD1; CDR3aa: CASSASGTGSYGYTF; CDR3nt: TGTGCCAGCAGCGCATCCGGGACAGGGAGCTATGGCTACACCTTC
v_gene: TRBV6-5; abundance: -; j_gene: TRBJ2-5; d_gene: -; CDR3aa: CASSYSNDFQETQYF; CDR3nt: TGTGCCAGCAGTTACTCGAATGATTTCCAAGAGACCCAGTACTTC
v_gene: TRBV7-9; abundance: few; j_gene: TRBJ1-5; d_gene: -; CDR3aa: CASSLQNQPQHF; CDR3nt: TGTGCCAGCAGCTTACAAAATCAGCCCCAGCATTTT
v_gene: TRBV6-1; abundance: few; j_gene: TRBJ1-2; d_gene: TRBD1; CDR3aa: CASSEARGGRTYGYTF; CDR3nt: TGTGCCAGCAGTGAAGCCAGGGGGGGGCGGACCTATGGCTACACCTTC
v_gene: TRBV6-1; abundance: few; j_gene: TRBJ1-2; d_gene: -; CDR3aa: CASSPGTTNYGYTF; CDR3nt: TGTGCCAGCAGCCCAGGGACGACTAACTATGGCTACACCTTC
v_gene: TRBV25-1; abundance: few; j_gene: TRBJ1-6; d_gene: -; CDR3aa: CASSEWTGNNSPLHF; CDR3nt: TGTGCCAGCAGTGAGTGGACGGGGAATAATTCACCCCTCCACTTT
v_gene: TRBV7-8; abundance: medium-sized; j_gene: TRBJ2-1; d_gene: TRBD1; CDR3aa: CASSWTGIYNEQFF; CDR3nt: TGTGCCAGCAGCTGGACAGGGATCTACAATGAGCAGTTCTTC
v_gene: TRBV20-1; abundance: -; j_gene: TRBJ2-2; d_gene: -; CDR3aa: CSARVPGLDTGELFF; CDR3nt: TGCAGTGCTAGAGTTCCGGGACTTGACACCGGGGAGCTGTTTTTT